One sample yielded the 2 T cell receptor beta chains listed below, sequenced in a study of blood T cell repertoires in COVID-19 (dated by TCRdb to 2019 to 2021). Library preparation was by the immunoSEQ multiplex PCR assay. TCRdb's version of the immuneACCESS table is confined to in-frame rearrangements and falls short of the full clone set. An unresolved V gene accounts for under half of the shortfall where checked; the remainder is of unknown origin. The sample table records 200,000 or so clones; approximately 84% of these occur just once. Less than 9.5% of the sample is held by the ten biggest clonotypes. Sequences were obtained from PBMCs or T cells enriched from blood (not recorded which). These receptors all stem from a middle-aged man who had recovered from COVID-19.

The chain carries TRBV15 and TRBJ2-1; 11 bases map to TRBD2. This CDR3 region has 17 residues. The germline V gene has CDR1 LNHNV and CDR2 YYDKDF (reference sequence). Trimming at V came to 1 base and at J to 8 bases, leaving 10 bases not matched to a gene. This CDR3 reads CATSRASSGTSGHEQFF. The CDR3, as DNA: TGTGCCACCAGCAGAGCTTCGTCCGGGACTAGCGGCCATGAGCAGTTCTTC.

This clone appeared a few times. The V call is TRBV11-2, the J call TRBJ1-1; D remains ambiguous. V shed 0 bases and J shed 4 bases, with 15 bases lying between them. Per the germline V gene, CDR1 is SGHAT and CDR2 is FQNNGV. This CDR3 has 16 residues. Here the CDR3 DNA reads TGTGCCAGCAGCTTAGATCCAAAGGCGAGGGCCACTGAAGCTTTCTTT. This gives the protein CASSLDPKARATEAFF.